The following is a T cell receptor beta chain sequence with its context. TCR beta sequencing was performed on blood CD8+ and CD4+ T cells. The data originate from a study of CD8 T cells in Susac syndrome. Random hexamers were used to reverse transcribe an amount of roughly 0.5 to 1 ug RNA. Using its own MiXCR run on the immunoSEQ multiplex PCR reads, TCRdb lists one record per CDR3 protein. The sample includes some 120,000 distinct CDR3 sequences, over 90% of them seen just once. The ends were cut back, 0 bases at V and 5 bases at J, with 10 bases in the middle. The CDR3 has 13 residues. CDR1 and CDR2 from the germline V gene are DFQATT and SNEGSKA (reference sequence).

The TCR sequence derives from a human donor in good health. The V and J genes are TRBV20-1 and TRBJ2-5, with a weak D call TRBD2 (6 bases). The source material was CD4+ T cells from PBMCs. Here the CDR3 DNA reads TGCAGTGCTAGAGATCCGGGGAGGGAGACCCAGTACTTC. This encodes CSARDPGRETQYF.